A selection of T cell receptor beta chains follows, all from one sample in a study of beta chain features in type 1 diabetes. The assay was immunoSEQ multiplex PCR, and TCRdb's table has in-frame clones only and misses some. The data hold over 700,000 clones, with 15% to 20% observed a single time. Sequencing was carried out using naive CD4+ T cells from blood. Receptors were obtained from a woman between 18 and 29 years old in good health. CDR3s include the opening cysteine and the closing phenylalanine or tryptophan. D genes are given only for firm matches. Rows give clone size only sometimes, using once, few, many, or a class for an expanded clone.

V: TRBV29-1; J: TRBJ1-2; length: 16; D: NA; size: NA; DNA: TGCAGCGTTGAATCGGCAGGGGAATCATCTAACTATGGCTACACCTTC; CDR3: CSVESAGESSNYGYTF
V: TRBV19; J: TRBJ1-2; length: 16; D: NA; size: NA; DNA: TGTGCCAGTAGTCCCCGCCCAGGGGAAGAGGGCTATGGCTACACCTTC; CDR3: CASSPRPGEEGYGYTF
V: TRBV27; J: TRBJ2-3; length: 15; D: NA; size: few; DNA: TGTGCCAGCAGTTCGTGGGGAGACCACACAGATACGCAGTATTTT; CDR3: CASSSWGDHTDTQYF
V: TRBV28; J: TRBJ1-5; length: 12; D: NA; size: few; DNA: TGTGCCAGCAGGACACATCCTCTTTTCCAGCATTTT; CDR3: CASRTHPLFQHF
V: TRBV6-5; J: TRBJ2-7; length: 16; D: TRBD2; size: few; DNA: TGTGCCAGCAGTTACTCGCGGAGCGGGGGCTCCTACGAGCAGTACTTC; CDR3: CASSYSRSGGSYEQYF
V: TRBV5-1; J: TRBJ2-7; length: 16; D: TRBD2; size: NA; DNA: TGCGCCAGCAGCTTACTACCGGGACTAGCGGAGTACGAGCAGTACTTC; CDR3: CASSLLPGLAEYEQYF
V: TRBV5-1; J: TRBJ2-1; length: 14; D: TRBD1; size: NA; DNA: TGCGCCAGCAGCTTGAGACAGGGCTACAATGAGCAGTTCTTC; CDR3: CASSLRQGYNEQFF
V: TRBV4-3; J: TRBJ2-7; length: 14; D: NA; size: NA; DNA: TGCGCCAGCAGCCAAGCGGCAGAATCCTACGAGCAGTACTTC; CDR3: CASSQAAESYEQYF
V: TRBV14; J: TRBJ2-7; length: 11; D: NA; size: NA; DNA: TGTGCCAGCAGCCAAAACTACGAGCAGTACTTC; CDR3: CASSQNYEQYF
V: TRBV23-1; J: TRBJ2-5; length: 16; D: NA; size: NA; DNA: TGCGCCAGCAGTCAATCCCCTACTAGTCCAGAAGAGACCCAGTACTTC; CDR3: CASSQSPTSPEETQYF
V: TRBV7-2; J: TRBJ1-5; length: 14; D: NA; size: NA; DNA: TGTGCCAGCAGCTTAATTGGGGGGGGTCAGCCCCAGCATTTT; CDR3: CASSLIGGGQPQHF
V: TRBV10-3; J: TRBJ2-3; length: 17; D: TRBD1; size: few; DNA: TGTGCCATCAGCGCAGGAACCGGGACAGGGGGCACAGATACGCAGTATTTT; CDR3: CAISAGTGTGGTDTQYF
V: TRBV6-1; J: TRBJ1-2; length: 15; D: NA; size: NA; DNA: TGTGCCAGCAGTGTGGAATTGGGGGAGGCGTACGGCTACACCTTC; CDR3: CASSVELGEAYGYTF
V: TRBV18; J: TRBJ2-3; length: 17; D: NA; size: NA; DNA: TGTGCCAGCTCACCATTTTCTGGTACAGCTAGCACAGATACGCAGTATTTT; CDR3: CASSPFSGTASTDTQYF
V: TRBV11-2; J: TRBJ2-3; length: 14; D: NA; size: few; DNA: TGTGCCAGCAGCTTAGGGTTTTTCACAGATACGCAGTATTTT; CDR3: CASSLGFFTDTQYF
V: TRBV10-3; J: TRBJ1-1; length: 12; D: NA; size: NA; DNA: TGTGCCATGCGGGGGATGAACACTGAAGCTTTCTTT; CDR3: CAMRGMNTEAFF
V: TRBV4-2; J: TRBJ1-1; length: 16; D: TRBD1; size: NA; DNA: TGTGCCAGCAGACTAGACAGGGCTACCTCGAACACTGAAGCTTTCTTT; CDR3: CASRLDRATSNTEAFF
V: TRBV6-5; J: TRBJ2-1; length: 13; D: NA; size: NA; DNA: TGTGCCAGCAGTCCTCGATCCGTCCATGAGCAGTTCTTC; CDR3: CASSPRSVHEQFF
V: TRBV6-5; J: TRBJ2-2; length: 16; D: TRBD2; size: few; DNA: TGTGCCAGCAGTTACGTAGCGGGAGGGCCCGCCGGGGAGCTGTTTTTT; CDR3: CASSYVAGGPAGELFF